One sample yielded the 7 T cell receptor beta chains listed below, sequenced in a study of OX40 agonist ivuxolimab in advanced cancers. Assay used: immunoSEQ multiplex PCR; TCRdb lists only in-frame clones, some missing. The sample shows 39,000 or so clones, more than 70% of them seen only once. Sequencing was performed on CD4+ or CD8+ T cells sorted from blood, taken in a trial of the OX40 agonist ivuxolimab. Receptor source: an adult with an advanced solid tumor such as melanoma, head and neck, liver or kidney cancer.

This chain uses TRBV9 with TRBJ1-5; 8 bases agree with TRBD1. Unmatched junction bases numbered 10, after V lost 7 bases and J lost 7 bases. The germline V gene has CDR1 SGDLS and CDR2 YYNGEE. This CDR3 is built from 14 residues. The CDR3 is CASGSGQGAQPQHF. The CDR3 nucleotides read TGTGCCAGCGGCTCGGGGCAGGGGGCCCAGCCCCAGCATTTT.

The chain couples TRBV6-6 to TRBJ1-2; D ambiguous. This CDR3 is built from 12 residues. The V end lost 2 bases, the J end lost 8 bases, and 9 bases lay between the germline ends. Germline CDR1 is MNHNY and CDR2 is SVGAGI (reference sequence). The CDR3 bases are TGTGCCAGCAGTTACGGTGCCGGAGGCTACACCTTC. Translated: CASSYGAGGYTF.

The chain employs TRBV6-1 and TRBJ1-2; D not resolved. Trimming removed 7 bases from V and 1 base from J, with 13 bases in between. This CDR3 spans 14 amino acids. Germline CDR1 MNHNS, CDR2 SASEGT. The CDR3 nucleotides read TGTGCCAGCATTTCGACACGAAGTAACTATGGCTACACCTTC. Protein: CASISTRSNYGYTF.

The chain uses TRBV19 and TRBJ1-1; D is unresolved. Trimming stripped 3 bases from V and 2 bases from J, with 19 bases between. CDR3 length: 17 residues. Germline CDR1 LNHDA, CDR2 SQIVND (reference sequence). CDR3 in DNA: TGTGCCAGTAGTATCCTTAGGGTAGCATCTCCAAACACTGAAGCTTTCTTT. The encoded protein is CASSILRVASPNTEAFF.

The chain carries TRBV5-1 and TRBJ2-5; 11 positions match TRBD2. The V segment lost 4 bases and the J segment 2 bases; nucleotides outside the gene matches: 7. Germline CDR1 is SGHRS and CDR2 is YFSETQ. This CDR3 contains 16 residues. CDR3 coding DNA: TGCGCCAGCAGCCCCGGGACTAGCGGTGAACAAGAGACCCAGTACTTC. Protein product: CASSPGTSGEQETQYF.

The rearrangement links TRBV19 to TRBJ1-2; D remains unclear. This CDR3 comprises 14 residues. Germline CDR1 reads LNHDA; CDR2 reads SQIVND (reference sequence). V was shortened by 3 bases and J by 0 bases, with 8 bases between the two germline ends. The DNA for the CDR3 is TGTGCCAGTAGTATCAGGTTAGCTAACTATGGCTACACCTTC. Encoded protein: CASSIRLANYGYTF. Drawing the rest from reference TRBV19 and TRBJ1-2, the complete variable domain is DGGITQSPKYLFRKEGQNVTLSCEQNLNHDAMYWYRQDPGQGLRLIYYSQIVNDFQKGDIAEGYSVSREKKESFPLTVTSAQKNPTAFYLCASSIRLANYGYTFGSGTRLTVV.

This clone turned up a few times. The chain uses TRBV5-1 and TRBJ1-1; D uncertain. The CDR3 is made up of 11 amino acids. V lost 0 bases and J 5 bases, leaving 2 bases between the germline ends. Germline V lookup: CDR1 SGHRS, CDR2 YFSETQ. CDR3 in amino acids: CASSLGTEAFF. As DNA, the CDR3 is TGCGCCAGCAGCTTGGGGACTGAAGCTTTCTTT.